These 20 T cell receptor beta chains came from one sample sequenced in a study of cytomegalovirus exposure and HLA in healthy donors. Sequenced by immunoSEQ multiplex PCR; TCRdb stores in-frame clones only, minus some. The sample has hundreds of thousands of clones, about nine tenths seen once. Material for sequencing was PBMCs. All receptors derive from a woman younger than 30 in good health and CMV-seronegative.

The chain has TRBV6-6 and TRBJ2-7, with 9 positions matching TRBD2. Germline V lookup: CDR1 MNHNY, CDR2 SVGAGI (reference sequence). The CDR3 is 15 amino acids. After removal of 6 bases from V and 4 bases from J, the junction contained 10 bases not matched to a gene. CDR3 residues: CASSHRAGGGYEQYF. The DNA for the CDR3 is TGTGCCAGCAGCCACCGAGCGGGAGGAGGATACGAGCAGTACTTC.

The chain uses TRBV29-1 and TRBJ2-1, with 9 bases matching TRBD2. The J segment lost 4 bases and the V segment lost 3 bases, leaving 7 bases of the junction unmatched. The germline V gene has CDR1 SQVTM and CDR2 ANQGSEA. This CDR3 region has 15 residues. CDR3 DNA: TGCAGCGTTGATCGCAGCGGGGGGTATTACAATGAGCAGTTCTTC. Amino acid sequence: CSVDRSGGYYNEQFF.

V is TRBV21-1 and J is TRBJ1-6; no check of the table's D call, TRBD1, against the DNA was made. TRBV21-1 is a pseudogene locus. The CDR3 has 14 amino acids. CDR3 region: CASSKGTANSPLHF. The CDR3, as DNA: TGTGCCAGCAGCAAAGGGACAGCAAATTCACCCCTCCACTTT.

The gene calls are TRBV29-1 and TRBJ2-7; 9 nucleotides align to TRBD1. The CDR3 sequence is 15 residues long. J gave up 1 base and V 5 bases, and 9 bases lay outside the gene matches. The germline V gene encodes CDR1 SQVTM and CDR2 ANQGSEA. The CDR3 is CSVLSAGQGSYEQYF. CDR3 sequence (DNA): TGCAGCGTTCTATCGGCGGGACAGGGTTCCTACGAGCAGTACTTC.

This rearrangement joins TRBV28 to TRBJ2-1, with 9 bases aligning to TRBD2. V lost 2 bases to trimming and J lost 8 bases; unmatched junction nucleotides: 10. The germline gives CDR1 MDHEN, CDR2 SYDVKM. The CDR3 consists of 16 residues. The CDR3 DNA reads TGTGCCAGCAGTTTACTTCAGGCGGGGGGGAGTGATGAGCAGTTCTTC. Amino acids: CASSLLQAGGSDEQFF. Full variable domain (rest looked up from reference TRBV28 and TRBJ2-1): DVKVTQSSRYLVKRTGEKVFLECVQDMDHENMFWYRQDPGLGLRLIYFSYDVKMKEKGDIPEGYSVSREKKERFSLILESASTNQTSMYLCASSLLQAGGSDEQFFGPGTRLTVL.

J is TRBJ1-1 and V is TRBV27, with 7 bases matching TRBD1. The junction had 13 bases not matched to a gene; V was cut back by 6 bases and J by 0 bases. Looked up from germline, CDR1 is MNHEY and CDR2 is SMNVEV (reference sequence). CDR3 length: 17 amino acids. CDR3 nucleotide sequence: TGTGCCAGCAGGAAGATTGGGACAGCTGTCATGAACACTGAAGCTTTCTTT. Protein product: CASRKIGTAVMNTEAFF.

This chain uses TRBV6-1 with TRBJ2-7, with TRBD1 matching over 7 bases. J lost 5 bases, V lost 4 bases, and 11 bases had no gene match. The CDR3 contains 15 residues. Germline-derived CDR1 and CDR2 are MNHNS and SASEGT. CDR3 sequence reads: CASSADRAVVDEQYF. The DNA of the CDR3 is TGTGCCAGCAGTGCAGACAGGGCCGTTGTGGACGAGCAGTACTTC.

The V call is TRBV27, the J call TRBJ2-1, with D unclear. The germline V and J ends were trimmed by 5 bases and 4 bases, with 9 bases remaining between them. CDR1 MNHEY and CDR2 SMNVEV come from the germline V gene (reference sequence). This CDR3 is 13 amino acids long. The DNA of the CDR3 is TGTGCCAGCAGTCCGTCAGAATACAATGAGCAGTTCTTC. Protein: CASSPSEYNEQFF.

The V gene is TRBV5-1, the J gene TRBJ2-1; TRBD2 aligns across 8 bases. The germline CDR1 and CDR2 sequences are SGHRS and YFSETQ. The CDR3 consists of 13 residues. With 5 bases clipped from V and 8 bases from J, the junction kept 6 bases outside the gene matches. DNA of the CDR3: TGCGCCAGCAGGGACTTTAGCGGGGATGAGCAGTTCTTC. Protein product: CASRDFSGDEQFF.

V usage is TRBV7-7 and J usage is TRBJ2-2; weak D call: TRBD2 (6 bases). Germline V gives CDR1 SSHAT, CDR2 FNYEAQ (reference sequence). The CDR3 runs 15 residues. V was cut by 6 bases and J by 5 bases, with 16 bases left in between. The CDR3 reads CASRPGTAKTGELFF. CDR3 in DNA: TGTGCCAGCAGACCCGGGACTGCCAAGACCGGGGAGCTGTTTTTT.

V gene TRBV6-1 combines with J gene TRBJ1-2; tentatively, D is TRBD1 (5 bases). CDR3 length equals 13 residues. Per germline, CDR1 MNHNS and CDR2 SASEGT. Trimming shortened V by 8 bases and J by 5 bases, and 15 bases separated the two germline ends. CDR3 residues: CASAGGIPYGYTF. The CDR3 DNA reads as TGTGCCAGCGCGGGGGGAATCCCTTATGGCTACACCTTC.

The CDR3 bases are TGTGCCAGCAGCCATACTAGCGGGGGCTCCTACGAGCAGTACTTC. Its protein product is CASSHTSGGSYEQYF. The chain couples TRBV4-2 to TRBJ2-7; TRBD2 aligns across 11 bases. The CDR3 has 15 amino acids. CDR1 is LGHNA and CDR2 is YNFKEQ in the germline V gene. V was clipped by 3 bases and J by 0 bases; unmatched bases: 1.

The CDR3 here is CASSLGLAGTSTDTQYF. CDR3 sequence (DNA): TGTGCCAGCAGTCTTGGTCTAGCGGGGACTAGTACAGATACGCAGTATTTT. The chain couples TRBV11-2 to TRBJ2-3; TRBD2 matches 9 bases. CDR3 length: 17 amino acids. The trim removed 6 bases at V and 3 bases at J, leaving 13 bases unmatched. Germline lookup yields CDR1 SGHAT and CDR2 FQNNGV.

This clone was seen more than once but under ten times. The chain carries TRBV28 and TRBJ1-2; D ambiguous. The CDR3 covers 13 residues. Germline CDR1 and CDR2: MDHEN and SYDVKM. V gave up 3 bases and J gave up 4 bases, with 9 bases separating them. CDR3 in DNA: TGTGCCAGCAGTTTTTCGCCAGGCTATGGCTACACCTTC. This gives the protein CASSFSPGYGYTF.

The rearrangement links TRBV6-1 to TRBJ2-7; TRBD2 agrees at 8 bases. This CDR3 is built from 14 residues. J was trimmed by 2 bases and V by 2 bases; bases with no gene match: 2. Germline assignment: CDR1 MNHNS and CDR2 SASEGT. The CDR3 here is CASSEPGGTYEQYF. CDR3 coding DNA: TGTGCCAGCAGTGAACCGGGGGGGACCTACGAGCAGTACTTC.

A single count supports this clone. V is TRBV7-3 and J is TRBJ2-1; D might be TRBD1 (5 bases). Trimming took 4 bases from V and 7 from J, leaving 20 bases between them. In germline, CDR1 is SGHTA, CDR2 FQGTGA. This CDR3 is 16 amino acids long. CDR3 DNA sequence: TGTGCCAGCAGCTCCTCTGACCAGGGCCCTTGGAATGAGCAGTTCTTC. It specifies CASSSSDQGPWNEQFF.

This chain joins TRBV28 and TRBJ2-3, with TRBD1 identical over 7 bases. The trim removed 7 bases at V and 4 bases at J, leaving 14 bases unmatched. The CDR3 contains 16 residues. From germline, CDR1 is MDHEN and CDR2 SYDVKM. The CDR3 nucleotides are TGTGCCAGCAAAAACACAGGGGTCATGTTCGCAGATACGCAGTATTTT. Translating gives CASKNTGVMFADTQYF. Supplemented by reference TRBV28 and TRBJ2-3, the full variable domain reads DVKVTQSSRYLVKRTGEKVFLECVQDMDHENMFWYRQDPGLGLRLIYFSYDVKMKEKGDIPEGYSVSREKKERFSLILESASTNQTSMYLCASKNTGVMFADTQYFGPGTRLTVL.

This sequence joins TRBV5-1 and TRBJ2-1; tentative D call: TRBD1 (6 bases). Trimming cost V 3 bases and J 8 bases, with 15 bases left between them. This CDR3 has 14 residues. Germline assignment: CDR1 SGHRS and CDR2 YFSETQ. The CDR3 DNA sequence: TGCGCCAGCAGCTGGGCAACAGGGAAGGATGAGCAGTTCTTC. Encoded protein: CASSWATGKDEQFF.

The gene calls are TRBV2 and TRBJ2-7; tentative D call: TRBD1 (6 bases). CDR1 and CDR2 (germline): SNHLY, FYNNEI. The length of the CDR3 is 12 residues. Between the trimmed V and J ends, which lost 7 bases and 1 base, there was a span of 8 bases. In DNA form, the CDR3 reads TGTGCCAGCATCCAGGGGTCCTACGAGCAGTACTTC. Protein product: CASIQGSYEQYF.

The V call is TRBV29-1, the J call TRBJ2-7, with 8 bases that match TRBD2. CDR1 is SQVTM, CDR2 ANQGSEA, per germline. V gave up 1 base and J gave up 2 bases; unmatched junction bases: 7. CDR3 length equals 15 residues. Here the CDR3 DNA reads TGCAGCGTTGAAGGCGTAACTAGCGGCCCCTACGAGCAGTACTTC. Protein sequence: CSVEGVTSGPYEQYF.